This entry concerns a single TCR beta chain. The participants were between about 18 and 90 years old and came from 24 US areas. Which cohort a participant joined came from the clinical history participants gave. For recovered donors of Cohort 3, there were two negative PCRs, clearance, or symptom resolution. In the original processing: It was from reference gene primer amplification that nucleated cell counts were estimated. TCRdb's table, derived via immunoSEQ multiplex PCR, lists solely in-frame clones and lacks some. That table is the source of V, J and clone size, and D and trimming were worked out from the DNA. The sample shows 150,000 or so clones, 70% to 85% of them seen only once. This specimen belongs to a study of blood T cell repertoires in COVID-19. This clonotype was obtained from a man between 50 and 59 years old who had recovered from COVID-19. Sequencing was performed on PBMCs or T cells enriched from blood (not recorded which).

The CDR3 loop reads CASSPTAGGYQPQHF. Written as DNA, the CDR3 is TGTGCCAGCTCACCGACTGCCGGAGGGTATCAGCCCCAGCATTTT. V and J are TRBV18 and TRBJ1-5; D is unclear. The CDR3 runs to 15 residues. Per germline, CDR1 KGHSH and CDR2 LQKENI. V lost 3 bases, J lost 5 bases, and 14 bases lay in between.